Listed below are T cell receptor beta chains from one sample, sequenced in a study of cytomegalovirus exposure and HLA in healthy donors. Here immunoSEQ multiplex PCR was the method, and the copy in TCRdb shows in-frame clones only, minus some. The sample holds about 130,000 clones, around 73% seen once. Specimen: PBMCs. All receptors come from a man aged 50 or older in good health and CMV-seronegative. CDR3s include the opening cysteine and the closing phenylalanine or tryptophan. Fields, in order: D gene, J gene, V gene, clone size, CDR3 DNA, CDR3 protein. The D gene is left open where the match is weak. Part of the rows lack a size; the others show once, few, many or a class for expanded clones.

D gene: TRBD1; J gene: TRBJ1-2; V gene: TRBV18; clone size: -; CDR3 DNA: TGTGCCAGCTCACCGGACAGGGGCGGCTATGGCTACACCTTC; CDR3 protein: CASSPDRGGYGYTF
D gene: TRBD2; J gene: TRBJ2-2; V gene: TRBV5-1; clone size: few; CDR3 DNA: TGCGCCAGCAGCTTAGGACTAGCGGGAAACACCGGGGAGCTGTTTTTT; CDR3 protein: CASSLGLAGNTGELFF
D gene: TRBD1; J gene: TRBJ2-7; V gene: TRBV6-6; clone size: once; CDR3 DNA: TGTGCCAGCACCGAGCGGACAGGGGGGTCCTACGAGCAGTACTTC; CDR3 protein: CASTERTGGSYEQYF
D gene: -; J gene: TRBJ1-1; V gene: TRBV19; clone size: -; CDR3 DNA: TGTGCCAGTAGTCGGGTAGAGAACACTGAAGCTTTCTTT; CDR3 protein: CASSRVENTEAFF
D gene: -; J gene: TRBJ1-5; V gene: TRBV7-9; clone size: -; CDR3 DNA: TGTGCCAGCAGCCGCATAAACAAGGACAGACCTTCGCCCCAGCCCCAGCATTTT; CDR3 protein: CASSRINKDRPSPQPQHF
D gene: TRBD1; J gene: TRBJ1-2; V gene: TRBV18; clone size: once; CDR3 DNA: TGTGCCAGCTCCCTTGACAGGGCCTATGGCTACACCTTC; CDR3 protein: CASSLDRAYGYTF
D gene: TRBD2; J gene: TRBJ2-1; V gene: TRBV2; clone size: -; CDR3 DNA: TGTGCCAGCCCTAGACTAGCGGGAGACCCCTACAATGAGCAGTTCTTC; CDR3 protein: CASPRLAGDPYNEQFF
D gene: -; J gene: TRBJ2-5; V gene: TRBV27; clone size: -; CDR3 DNA: TGTGCCAGCAGTTTTCTCATCGGAGAGACCCAGTACTTC; CDR3 protein: CASSFLIGETQYF
D gene: -; J gene: TRBJ2-7; V gene: TRBV6-5; clone size: once; CDR3 DNA: TGTGCCAGCAGTTACGGGGGAGGCCCTGCCTACGAGCAGTACTTC; CDR3 protein: CASSYGGGPAYEQYF
D gene: -; J gene: TRBJ2-7; V gene: TRBV2; clone size: once; CDR3 DNA: TGTGCCAGCAGTCTAGGGGAGGCTTACGAGCAGTACTTC; CDR3 protein: CASSLGEAYEQYF
D gene: TRBD1; J gene: TRBJ2-7; V gene: TRBV28; clone size: -; CDR3 DNA: TGTGCCAGCAGTTTGGGACAGGGGACCTACGAGCAGTACTTC; CDR3 protein: CASSLGQGTYEQYF
D gene: -; J gene: TRBJ2-7; V gene: TRBV5-4; clone size: once; CDR3 DNA: TGTGCCAGCAGCTTGGCCGGGACTTCCACCTACGAGCAGTACTTC; CDR3 protein: CASSLAGTSTYEQYF
D gene: TRBD2; J gene: TRBJ2-7; V gene: TRBV19; clone size: -; CDR3 DNA: TGTGCCTCTTCCCCAGCTAGCGGGAGAAACGAGCAGTACTTC; CDR3 protein: CASSPASGRNEQYF
D gene: -; J gene: TRBJ2-2; V gene: TRBV7-9; clone size: -; CDR3 DNA: TGTGCCAGCAGCTTATTCGGGGTTACGGGCGCCGGGGAGCTGTTTTTT; CDR3 protein: CASSLFGVTGAGELFF
D gene: TRBD1; J gene: TRBJ2-7; V gene: TRBV4-1; clone size: -; CDR3 DNA: TGCGCCAGCAGCCAAGGACAGGGAACCGAGCAGTACTTC; CDR3 protein: CASSQGQGTEQYF
D gene: TRBD1; J gene: TRBJ2-7; V gene: TRBV10-3; clone size: -; CDR3 DNA: TGTGCCATCAGTGAGTCGACAGGGCCCGAGCAGTACTTC; CDR3 protein: CAISESTGPEQYF
D gene: -; J gene: TRBJ1-1; V gene: TRBV6-6; clone size: few; CDR3 DNA: TGTGCCAGCAGCTCCGGCGGGAGCCTGAACACTGAAGCTTTCTTT; CDR3 protein: CASSSGGSLNTEAFF
D gene: -; J gene: TRBJ1-1; V gene: TRBV6-5; clone size: -; CDR3 DNA: TGTGCCGGCAGTTTCTTGAGGGCGGGGACTGAAGCTTTCTTT; CDR3 protein: CAGSFLRAGTEAFF
D gene: TRBD2; J gene: TRBJ2-2; V gene: TRBV29-1; clone size: -; CDR3 DNA: TGCAGCGCTGGCGGGGGGCGAGGGAACACCGGGGAGCTGTTTTTT; CDR3 protein: CSAGGGRGNTGELFF
D gene: -; J gene: TRBJ1-5; V gene: TRBV6-6; clone size: -; CDR3 DNA: TGTGCCAGCAGTTACGGTAGGACAACGGCCCAGCATTTT; CDR3 protein: CASSYGRTTAQHF
D gene: TRBD2; J gene: TRBJ2-2; V gene: TRBV5-4; clone size: -; CDR3 DNA: TGTGCCAGCAGCCTAGCGGGAGGGGGGACCGGGGAGCTGTTTTTT; CDR3 protein: CASSLAGGGTGELFF
D gene: TRBD1; J gene: TRBJ2-5; V gene: TRBV19; clone size: few; CDR3 DNA: TGTGCCAGTAGTATGGGACAGGGGGCGGGTTCACAGACCCAGTACTTC; CDR3 protein: CASSMGQGAGSQTQYF
D gene: -; J gene: TRBJ1-1; V gene: TRBV18; clone size: -; CDR3 DNA: TGTGCCAGCTCTCCCAGGGAATTGTCGGAAGCTTTCTTT; CDR3 protein: CASSPRELSEAFF
D gene: TRBD1; J gene: TRBJ1-2; V gene: TRBV29-1; clone size: -; CDR3 DNA: TGCAGCGTTGAAGTTCCCCGGACAGGGGTAGGGTATGGCTACACCTTC; CDR3 protein: CSVEVPRTGVGYGYTF
D gene: -; J gene: TRBJ2-1; V gene: TRBV30; clone size: -; CDR3 DNA: TGTGCCTGGACCGCGAGCTCCTACAATGAGCAGTTCTTC; CDR3 protein: CAWTASSYNEQFF
D gene: TRBD1; J gene: TRBJ2-7; V gene: TRBV7-6; clone size: few; CDR3 DNA: TGTGCCAGCAGCCCCAACGGGAGGGACAGGGGGCGAAGCGAGCAGTACTTC; CDR3 protein: CASSPNGRDRGRSEQYF